This T cell receptor beta chain was sequenced in a study of blood T cell repertoires in COVID-19. The overall study: COVID-19 samples, acute and convalescent, were from the United States, Italy and Spain. The analysed material was cDNA or gDNA that came from T cells, B-cell-depleted T cells, or PBMCs.

TCRdb's copy holds only in-frame clones and misses some; the assay was immunoSEQ multiplex PCR. Of about 200,000 clones listed, 85% are singletons. The Seattle patients, enrolled during active infection, were followed longitudinally. Trimming removed 3 bases from V and 7 bases from J, with 11 bases in between. The CDR3 totals 12 residues. Germline loops: CDR1 SGHDT, CDR2 YYEEEE. The receptor was derived from a man aged 55 to 70 with COVID-19, enrolled during active disease. The sample was peripheral blood. The J gene is TRBJ2-7, the V gene TRBV5-6; D is possibly TRBD1 (7 bases). The CDR3 DNA reads TGTGCCAGCAGCTCAGGGGGGTGGGAGCAGTACTTC. Its protein is CASSSGGWEQYF.